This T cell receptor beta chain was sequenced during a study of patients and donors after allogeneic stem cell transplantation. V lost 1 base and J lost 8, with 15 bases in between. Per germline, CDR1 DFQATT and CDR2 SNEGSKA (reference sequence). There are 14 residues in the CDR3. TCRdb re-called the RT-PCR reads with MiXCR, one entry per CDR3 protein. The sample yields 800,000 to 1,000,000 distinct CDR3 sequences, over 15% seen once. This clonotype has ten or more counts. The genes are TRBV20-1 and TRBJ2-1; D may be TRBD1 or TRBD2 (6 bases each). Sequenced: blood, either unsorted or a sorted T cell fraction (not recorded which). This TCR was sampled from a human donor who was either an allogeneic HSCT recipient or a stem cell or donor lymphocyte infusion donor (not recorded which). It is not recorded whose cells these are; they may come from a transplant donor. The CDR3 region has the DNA TGCAGTGCTAGAGGAAAGGGGGGCAGAGATGAGCAGTTCTTC. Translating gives CSARGKGGRDEQFF.